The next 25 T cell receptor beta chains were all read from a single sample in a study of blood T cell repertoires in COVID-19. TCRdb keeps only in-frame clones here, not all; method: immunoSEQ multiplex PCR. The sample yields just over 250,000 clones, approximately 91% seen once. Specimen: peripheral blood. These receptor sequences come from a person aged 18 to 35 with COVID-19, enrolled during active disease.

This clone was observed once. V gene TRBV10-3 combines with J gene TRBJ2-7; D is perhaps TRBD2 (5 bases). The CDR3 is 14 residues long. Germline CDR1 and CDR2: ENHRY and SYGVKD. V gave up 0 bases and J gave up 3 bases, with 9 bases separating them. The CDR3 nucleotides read TGTGCCATCAGTGAGTCGAGAGGGAACTACGAGCAGTACTTC. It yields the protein CAISESRGNYEQYF.

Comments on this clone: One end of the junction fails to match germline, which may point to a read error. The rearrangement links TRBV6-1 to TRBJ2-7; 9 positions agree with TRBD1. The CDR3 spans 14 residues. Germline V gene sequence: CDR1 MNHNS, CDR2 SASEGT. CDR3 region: CASCDRGNTYEQYF. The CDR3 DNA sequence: TGTGCCAGCTGTGACAGGGGGAATACCTACGAGCAGTACTTC.

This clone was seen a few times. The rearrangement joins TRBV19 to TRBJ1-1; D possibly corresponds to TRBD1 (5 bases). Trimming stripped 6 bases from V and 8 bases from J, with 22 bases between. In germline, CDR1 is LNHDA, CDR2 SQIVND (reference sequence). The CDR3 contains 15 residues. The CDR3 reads CASRQGGGEGVEAFF. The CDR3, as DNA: TGTGCCAGTAGACAAGGAGGAGGGGAAGGGGTCGAAGCTTTCTTT.

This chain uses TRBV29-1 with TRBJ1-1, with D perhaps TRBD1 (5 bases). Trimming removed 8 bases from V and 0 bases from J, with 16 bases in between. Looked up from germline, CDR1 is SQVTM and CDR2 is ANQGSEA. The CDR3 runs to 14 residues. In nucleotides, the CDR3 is TGCAGCCTATCAGGGTATGCCATGAACACTGAAGCTTTCTTT. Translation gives CSLSGYAMNTEAFF.

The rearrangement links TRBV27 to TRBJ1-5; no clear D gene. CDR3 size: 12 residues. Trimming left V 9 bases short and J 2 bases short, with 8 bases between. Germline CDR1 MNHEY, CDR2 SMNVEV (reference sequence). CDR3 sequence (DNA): TGTGCCAGTTGGGAGGGCAATCAGCCCCAGCATTTT. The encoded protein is CASWEGNQPQHF.

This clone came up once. CDR3 sequence reads: CASSQLAGDNEQYF. CDR3 DNA sequence: TGTGCCAGCAGCCAACTAGCGGGAGACAACGAGCAGTACTTC. V usage is TRBV3-1 (or the pseudogene TRBV3-2) and J usage is TRBJ2-7, with 10 positions matching TRBD2. From germline, CDR1 is LGHDT and CDR2 YNNKEL (reference sequence). The V and J ends lost 2 bases and 5 bases, in that order; junction bases with no gene match: 3. This CDR3 spans 14 amino acids.

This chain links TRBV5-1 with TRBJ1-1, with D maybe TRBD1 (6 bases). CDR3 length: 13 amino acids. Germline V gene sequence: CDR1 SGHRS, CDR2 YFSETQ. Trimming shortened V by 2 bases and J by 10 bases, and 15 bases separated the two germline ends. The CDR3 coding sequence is TGCGCCAGCAGCTTCAACCCGGGACAAGGAGCTTTCTTT. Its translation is CASSFNPGQGAFF.

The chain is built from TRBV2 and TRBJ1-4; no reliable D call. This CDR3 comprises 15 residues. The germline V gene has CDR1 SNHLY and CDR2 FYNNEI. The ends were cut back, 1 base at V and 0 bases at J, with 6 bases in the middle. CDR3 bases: TGTGCCAGCAGTGAAGGTAGATCAACTAATGAAAAACTGTTTTTT. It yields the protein CASSEGRSTNEKLFF.

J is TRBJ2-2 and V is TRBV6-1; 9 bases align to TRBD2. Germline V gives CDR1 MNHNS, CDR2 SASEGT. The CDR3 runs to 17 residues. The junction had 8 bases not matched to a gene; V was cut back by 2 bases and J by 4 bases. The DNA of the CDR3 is TGTGCCAGCAGTGAAATCCCACTAGCGGGCCCCACCGGGGAGCTGTTTTTT. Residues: CASSEIPLAGPTGELFF.

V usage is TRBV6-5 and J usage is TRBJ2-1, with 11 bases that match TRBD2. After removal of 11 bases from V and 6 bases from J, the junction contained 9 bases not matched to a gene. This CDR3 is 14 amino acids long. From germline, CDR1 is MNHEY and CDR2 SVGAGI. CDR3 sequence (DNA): TGTGCCCTTCCACTAGCGGGAGCTGCCAATGAGCAGTTCTTC. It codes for CALPLAGAANEQFF.

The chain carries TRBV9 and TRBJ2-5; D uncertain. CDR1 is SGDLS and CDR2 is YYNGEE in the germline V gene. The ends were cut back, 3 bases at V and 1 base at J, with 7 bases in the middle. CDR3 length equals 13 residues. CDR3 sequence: CASSGGFQETQYF. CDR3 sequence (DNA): TGTGCCAGCAGCGGTGGCTTCCAAGAGACCCAGTACTTC.

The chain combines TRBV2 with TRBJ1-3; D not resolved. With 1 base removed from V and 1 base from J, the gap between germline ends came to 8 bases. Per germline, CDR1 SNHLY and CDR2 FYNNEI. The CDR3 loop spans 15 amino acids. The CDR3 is CASSEVNGSGNTIYF. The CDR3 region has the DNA TGTGCCAGCAGTGAAGTCAACGGGTCTGGAAACACCATATATTTT.

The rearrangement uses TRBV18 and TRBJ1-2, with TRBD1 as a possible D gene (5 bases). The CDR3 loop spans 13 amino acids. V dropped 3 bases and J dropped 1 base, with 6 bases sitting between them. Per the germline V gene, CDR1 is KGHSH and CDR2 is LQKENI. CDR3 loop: CASSPDSNYGYTF. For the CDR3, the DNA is TGTGCCAGCTCACCCGACAGTAACTATGGCTACACCTTC.

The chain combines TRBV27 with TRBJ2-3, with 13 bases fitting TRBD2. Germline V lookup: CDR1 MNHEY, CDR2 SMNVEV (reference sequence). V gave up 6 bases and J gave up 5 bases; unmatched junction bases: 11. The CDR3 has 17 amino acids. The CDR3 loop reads CASRWTSGSLIGDTQYF. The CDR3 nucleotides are TGTGCCAGCAGGTGGACTAGCGGGAGTCTTATTGGAGATACGCAGTATTTT.

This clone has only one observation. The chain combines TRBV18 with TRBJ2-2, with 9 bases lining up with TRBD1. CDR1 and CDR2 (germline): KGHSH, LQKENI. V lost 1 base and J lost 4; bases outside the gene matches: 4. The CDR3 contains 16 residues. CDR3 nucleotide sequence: TGTGCCAGCTCACCACGGACAGGGGTCGGCACCGGGGAGCTGTTTTTT. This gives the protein CASSPRTGVGTGELFF.

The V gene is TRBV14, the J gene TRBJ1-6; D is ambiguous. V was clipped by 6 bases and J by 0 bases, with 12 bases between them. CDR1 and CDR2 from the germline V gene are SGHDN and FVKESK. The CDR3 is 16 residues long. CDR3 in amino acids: CASRNSGSSYNSPLHF. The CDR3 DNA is TGTGCCAGCAGGAATTCGGGGAGCTCCTATAATTCACCCCTCCACTTT.

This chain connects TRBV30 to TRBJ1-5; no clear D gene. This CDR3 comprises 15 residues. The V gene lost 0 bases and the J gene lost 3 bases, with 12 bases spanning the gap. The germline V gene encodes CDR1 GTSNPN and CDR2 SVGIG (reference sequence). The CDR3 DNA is TGTGCCTGGAGTGTTGGTGCAGGATACAATCAGCCCCAGCATTTT. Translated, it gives CAWSVGAGYNQPQHF.

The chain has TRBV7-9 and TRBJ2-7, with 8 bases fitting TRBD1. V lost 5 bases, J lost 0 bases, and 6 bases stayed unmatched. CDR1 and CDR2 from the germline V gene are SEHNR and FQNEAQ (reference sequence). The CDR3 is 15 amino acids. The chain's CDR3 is CASSKDRVYSYEQYF. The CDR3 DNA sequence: TGTGCCAGCAGCAAGGACAGGGTATACTCCTACGAGCAGTACTTC.

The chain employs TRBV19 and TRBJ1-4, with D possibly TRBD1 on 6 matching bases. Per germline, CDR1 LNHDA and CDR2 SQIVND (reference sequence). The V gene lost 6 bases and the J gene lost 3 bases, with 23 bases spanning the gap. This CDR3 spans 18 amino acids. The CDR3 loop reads CASSAATLTGASNEKLFF. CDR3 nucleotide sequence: TGTGCCAGTAGCGCCGCCACCCTGACAGGCGCTTCTAATGAAAAACTGTTTTTT.

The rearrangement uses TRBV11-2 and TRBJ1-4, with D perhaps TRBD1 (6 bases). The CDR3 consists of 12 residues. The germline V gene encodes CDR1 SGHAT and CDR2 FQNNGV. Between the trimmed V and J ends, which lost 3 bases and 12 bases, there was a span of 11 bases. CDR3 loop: CASSFKGGELFF. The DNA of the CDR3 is TGTGCCAGCAGCTTTAAGGGGGGGGAACTGTTTTTT.

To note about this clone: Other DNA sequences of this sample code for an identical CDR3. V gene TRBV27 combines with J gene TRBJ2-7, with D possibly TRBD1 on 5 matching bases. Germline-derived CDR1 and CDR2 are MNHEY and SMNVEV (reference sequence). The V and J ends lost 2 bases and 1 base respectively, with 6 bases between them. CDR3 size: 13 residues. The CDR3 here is CASSLPGSYEQYF. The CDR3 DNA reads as TGTGCCAGCAGTTTACCAGGGTCCTACGAGCAGTACTTC.

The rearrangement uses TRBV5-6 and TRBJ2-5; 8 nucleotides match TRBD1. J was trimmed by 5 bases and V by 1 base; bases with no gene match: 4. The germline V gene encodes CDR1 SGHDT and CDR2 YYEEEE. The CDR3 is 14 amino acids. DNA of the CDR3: TGTGCCAGCAGCTTGAAGCAGGGGGCGGAGACCCAGTACTTC. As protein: CASSLKQGAETQYF.

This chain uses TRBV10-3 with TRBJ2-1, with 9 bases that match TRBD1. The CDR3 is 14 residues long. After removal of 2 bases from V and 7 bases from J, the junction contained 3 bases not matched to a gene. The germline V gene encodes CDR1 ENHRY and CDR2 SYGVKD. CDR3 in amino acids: CAISEADRGNEQFF. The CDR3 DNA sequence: TGTGCCATCAGTGAGGCGGACAGGGGTAATGAGCAGTTCTTC.

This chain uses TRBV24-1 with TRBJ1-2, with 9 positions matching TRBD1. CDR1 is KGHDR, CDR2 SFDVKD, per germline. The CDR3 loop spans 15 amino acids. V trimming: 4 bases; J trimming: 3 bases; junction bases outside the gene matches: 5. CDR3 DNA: TGTGCCACCAGTGACCCAGGGACAGGGCACTATGGCTACACCTTC. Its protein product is CATSDPGTGHYGYTF.

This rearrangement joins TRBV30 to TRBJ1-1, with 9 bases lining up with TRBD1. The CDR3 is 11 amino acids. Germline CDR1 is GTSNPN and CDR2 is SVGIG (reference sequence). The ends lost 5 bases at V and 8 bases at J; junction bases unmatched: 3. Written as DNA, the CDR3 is TGTGCCTGGGGACAGGGGACCGAAGCTTTCTTT. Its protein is CAWGQGTEAFF.